The rows below give T cell receptor beta chains drawn from one sample of a study of cytomegalovirus exposure and HLA in healthy donors. The method was immunoSEQ multiplex PCR; TCRdb's version includes in-frame clones alone and lacks a portion of them. The sample yields approximately 150,000 clones, around 86% seen once. Sequencing input: PBMCs. Every receptor here comes from a woman in her twenties or thirties in good health and CMV-seronegative. Each CDR3 is given with its conserved first and last residue. A D gene is named only where the DNA matches it firmly. Some rows mark clone size as missing; the rest say once, few, many or name a class of expanded clone.

v_gene	j_gene	abundance	d_gene	CDR3aa	CDR3nt
TRBV30	TRBJ1-1	.	TRBD1	CAWRFRRDSYHLNTEAFF	TGTGCCTGGAGATTTCGTCGGGACAGTTATCACTTGAACACTGAAGCTTTCTTT
TRBV10-3	TRBJ2-1	.	.	CAISESDIDYNEQFF	TGTGCCATCAGTGAGTCTGACATTGACTACAATGAGCAGTTCTTC
TRBV6-1	TRBJ2-2	.	TRBD2	CASSRLAGDTGELFF	TGTGCCAGCAGTAGACTAGCGGGGGACACCGGGGAGCTGTTTTTT
TRBV7-6	TRBJ2-3	.	.	CASSDTYTDTQYF	TGTGCCAGCAGCGACACATACACAGATACGCAGTATTTT
TRBV5-1	TRBJ2-5	.	TRBD2	CASSSGTSGRQETQYF	TGCGCCAGCAGCTCGGGGACTAGCGGGAGGCAGGAGACCCAGTACTTC
TRBV6-1	TRBJ1-1	few	.	CASGQFEAFF	TGTGCCAGTGGACAGTTTGAAGCTTTCTTT
TRBV6-4	TRBJ2-2	.	TRBD1	CASSDLPGGHTGELFF	TGTGCCAGCAGTGACTTGCCAGGGGGCCACACCGGGGAGCTGTTTTTT
TRBV13	TRBJ2-7	.	TRBD1	CASSLDLDRASYEQYF	TGTGCCAGCAGCTTAGATTTGGACAGGGCCTCCTACGAGCAGTACTTC
TRBV11-1	TRBJ2-3	once	TRBD2	CASSLGTSRSTDTQYF	TGTGCCAGCAGCTTAGGGACTAGCAGGAGCACAGATACGCAGTATTTT
TRBV4-1	TRBJ2-3	.	.	CASTQVAGTDTQYF	TGCGCCAGCACACAGGTTGCGGGCACAGATACGCAGTATTTT
TRBV11-3	TRBJ2-1	.	.	CASSVDSYNEQFF	TGTGCCAGCAGCGTGGACAGCTACAATGAGCAGTTCTTC
TRBV5-1	TRBJ2-1	.	TRBD2	CASSLTGLDYNEQFF	TGCGCCAGCAGCTTAACGGGACTAGACTACAATGAGCAGTTCTTC
TRBV18	TRBJ2-5	.	TRBD2	CASSPAAGGRQETQYF	TGTGCCAGCTCACCGGCAGCGGGAGGGCGGCAAGAGACCCAGTACTTC
TRBV18	TRBJ1-1	.	TRBD1	CASSLSLTGTGSTEAFF	TGTGCCAGCTCGCTATCTCTTACCGGGACAGGGAGCACTGAAGCTTTCTTT
TRBV30	TRBJ1-2	.	.	CAWSVGPWGGGYTF	TGTGCCTGGAGTGTAGGGCCCTGGGGGGGCGGCTACACCTTC
TRBV10-2	TRBJ2-3	.	.	CASSGEGGQDTQYF	TGCGCCAGCAGTGGAGAGGGGGGGCAAGATACGCAGTATTTT
TRBV30	TRBJ2-3	.	TRBD2	CASNTGLAGGQDTQYF	TGTGCCTCGAATACCGGACTAGCGGGGGGGCAGGATACGCAGTATTTT
TRBV4-2	TRBJ2-7	.	TRBD2	CASSQTLSTSGGAYEQYF	TGTGCCAGCAGCCAGACCCTCTCCACTAGCGGGGGGGCCTACGAGCAGTACTTC
TRBV30	TRBJ2-7	.	TRBD1	CAGNRDSAYEQYF	TGTGCCGGGAACCGGGACAGCGCCTACGAGCAGTACTTC
TRBV11-2	TRBJ2-1	.	.	CASSPGLNNEQFF	TGTGCCAGCAGCCCCGGACTGAACAATGAGCAGTTCTTC
TRBV28	TRBJ2-3	.	TRBD1	CASSGTGYTDTQYF	TGTGCCAGCAGTGGGACAGGGTACACAGATACGCAGTATTTT
TRBV9	TRBJ2-5	.	TRBD2	CASSVGLAGGVETQYF	TGTGCCAGCAGCGTTGGACTAGCGGGGGGAGTAGAGACCCAGTACTTC
TRBV28	TRBJ1-4	.	.	CASSWTSRGVSSHEKLFF	TGTGCCAGCAGTTGGACCAGCCGGGGGGTGTCTAGTCATGAAAAACTGTTTTTT
TRBV28	TRBJ1-5	.	.	CASRSGSASNQPQHF	TGTGCCAGCAGGTCGGGTAGCGCTAGCAATCAGCCCCAGCATTTT
TRBV27	TRBJ2-7	.	TRBD1	CASSSTGGVYEQYF	TGTGCCAGCAGTTCGACAGGGGGGGTATACGAGCAGTACTTC
TRBV29-1	TRBJ2-5	.	TRBD2	CSVEDSMRGAEEETQYF	TGCAGCGTTGAAGATAGTATGCGGGGGGCCGAAGAAGAGACCCAGTACTTC
TRBV19	TRBJ2-2	.	.	CASSIVWSNTGELFF	TGTGCCAGTAGTATAGTTTGGAGCAACACCGGGGAGCTGTTTTTT